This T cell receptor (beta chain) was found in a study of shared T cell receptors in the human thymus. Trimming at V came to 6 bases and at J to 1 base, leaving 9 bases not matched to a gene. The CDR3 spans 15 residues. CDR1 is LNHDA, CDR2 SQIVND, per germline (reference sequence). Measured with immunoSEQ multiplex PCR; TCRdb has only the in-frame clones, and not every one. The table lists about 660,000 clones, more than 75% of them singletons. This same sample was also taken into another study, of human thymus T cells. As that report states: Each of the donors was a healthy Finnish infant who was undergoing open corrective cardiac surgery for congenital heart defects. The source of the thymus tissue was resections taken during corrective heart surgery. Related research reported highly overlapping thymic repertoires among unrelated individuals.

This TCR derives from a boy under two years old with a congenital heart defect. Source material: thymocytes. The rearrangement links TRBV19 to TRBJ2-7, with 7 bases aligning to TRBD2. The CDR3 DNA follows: TGTGCCAGTAGGGTAAAGCGGGAAGGATCCTACGAGCAGTACTTC. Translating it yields CASRVKREGSYEQYF.